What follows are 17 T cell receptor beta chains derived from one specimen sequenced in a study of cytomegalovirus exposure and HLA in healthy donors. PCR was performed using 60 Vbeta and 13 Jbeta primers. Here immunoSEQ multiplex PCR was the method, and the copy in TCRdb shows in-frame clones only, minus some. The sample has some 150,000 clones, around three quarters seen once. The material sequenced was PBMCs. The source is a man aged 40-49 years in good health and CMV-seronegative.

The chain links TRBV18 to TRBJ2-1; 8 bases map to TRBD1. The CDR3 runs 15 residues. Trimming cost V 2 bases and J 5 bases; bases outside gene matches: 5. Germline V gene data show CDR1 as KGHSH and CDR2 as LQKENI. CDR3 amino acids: CASSPLGQAHNEQFF. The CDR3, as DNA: TGTGCCAGCTCACCATTGGGACAGGCTCACAATGAGCAGTTCTTC.

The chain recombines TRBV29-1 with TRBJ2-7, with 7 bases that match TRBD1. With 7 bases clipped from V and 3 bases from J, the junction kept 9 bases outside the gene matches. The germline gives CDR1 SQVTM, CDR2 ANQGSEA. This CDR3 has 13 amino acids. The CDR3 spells CSGPGQTFYEQYF. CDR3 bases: TGCAGCGGACCGGGACAGACCTTCTACGAGCAGTACTTC.

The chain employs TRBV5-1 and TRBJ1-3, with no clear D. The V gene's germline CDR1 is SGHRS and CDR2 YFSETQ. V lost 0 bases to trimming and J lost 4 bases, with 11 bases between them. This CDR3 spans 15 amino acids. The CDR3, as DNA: TGCGCCAGCAGCTTGGCGGCAGCAGGAGGAAACACCATATATTTT. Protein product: CASSLAAAGGNTIYF.

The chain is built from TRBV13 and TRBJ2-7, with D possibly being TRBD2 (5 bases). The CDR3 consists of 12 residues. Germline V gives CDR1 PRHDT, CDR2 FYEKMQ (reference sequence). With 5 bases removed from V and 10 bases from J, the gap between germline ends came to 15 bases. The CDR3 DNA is TGTGCCAGCAGCCTCCCCGCGGGTCCTCAGTACTTC. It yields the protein CASSLPAGPQYF.

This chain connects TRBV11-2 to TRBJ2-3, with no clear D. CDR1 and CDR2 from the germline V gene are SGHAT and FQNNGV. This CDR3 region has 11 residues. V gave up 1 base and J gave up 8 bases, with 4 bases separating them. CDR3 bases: TGTGCCAGCAGCTTAGGCGTTACGCAGTATTTT. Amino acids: CASSLGVTQYF.

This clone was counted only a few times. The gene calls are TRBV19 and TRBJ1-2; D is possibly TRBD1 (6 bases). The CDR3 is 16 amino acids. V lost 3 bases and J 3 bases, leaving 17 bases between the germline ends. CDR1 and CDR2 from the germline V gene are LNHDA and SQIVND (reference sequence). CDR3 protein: CASSIWDTESHYGYTF. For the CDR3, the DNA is TGTGCCAGTAGTATCTGGGACACGGAAAGCCACTATGGCTACACCTTC.

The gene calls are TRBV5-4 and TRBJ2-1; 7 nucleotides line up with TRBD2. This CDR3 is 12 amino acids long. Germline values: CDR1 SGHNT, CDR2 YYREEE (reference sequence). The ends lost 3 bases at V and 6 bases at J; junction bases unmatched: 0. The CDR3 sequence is CASSSGGNEQFF. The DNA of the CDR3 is TGTGCCAGCAGCTCGGGGGGCAATGAGCAGTTCTTC.

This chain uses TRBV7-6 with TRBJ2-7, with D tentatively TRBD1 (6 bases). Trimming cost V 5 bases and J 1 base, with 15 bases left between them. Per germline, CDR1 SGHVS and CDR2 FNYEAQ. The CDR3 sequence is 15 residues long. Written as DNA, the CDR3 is TGTGCCAGCAGCCGGACAGACGACAGTTCCTACGAGCAGTACTTC. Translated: CASSRTDDSSYEQYF. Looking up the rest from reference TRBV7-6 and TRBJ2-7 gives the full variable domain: GAGVSQSPRYKVTKRGQDVALRCDPISGHVSLYWYRQALGQGPEFLTYFNYEAQQDKSGLPNDRFSAERPEGSISTLTIQRTEQRDSAMYRCASSRTDDSSYEQYFGPGTRLTVT.

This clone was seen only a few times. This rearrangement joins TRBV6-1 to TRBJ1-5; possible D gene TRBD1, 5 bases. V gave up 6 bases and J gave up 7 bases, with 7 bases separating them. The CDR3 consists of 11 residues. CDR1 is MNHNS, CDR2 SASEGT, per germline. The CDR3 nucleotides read TGTGCCAGCAGCGGGGGACAGCCCCAGCATTTT. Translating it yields CASSGGQPQHF.

The CDR3 reads CASRQGGGNYGYTF. The CDR3 DNA follows: TGTGCCAGCAGGCAAGGGGGGGGAAACTATGGCTACACCTTC. This chain connects TRBV28 to TRBJ1-2, with a weak D call TRBD1 (6 bases). The CDR3 extends over 14 amino acids. Germline CDR1 reads MDHEN; CDR2 reads SYDVKM. Between the trimmed V and J ends, which lost 6 bases and 2 bases, there was a span of 13 bases.

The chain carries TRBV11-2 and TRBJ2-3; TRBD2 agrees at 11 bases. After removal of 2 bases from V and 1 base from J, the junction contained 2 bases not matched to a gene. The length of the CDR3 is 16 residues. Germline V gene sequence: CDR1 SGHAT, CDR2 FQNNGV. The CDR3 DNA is TGTGCCAGCAGCTTAAGGGGACTAGCGGGCACAGATACGCAGTATTTT. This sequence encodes CASSLRGLAGTDTQYF.

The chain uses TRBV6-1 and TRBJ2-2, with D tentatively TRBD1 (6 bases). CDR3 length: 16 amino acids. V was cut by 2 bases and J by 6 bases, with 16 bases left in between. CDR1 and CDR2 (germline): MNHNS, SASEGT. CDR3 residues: CASSEREGGLAGELFF. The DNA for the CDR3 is TGTGCCAGCAGTGAAAGGGAAGGGGGTCTCGCCGGGGAGCTGTTTTTT.

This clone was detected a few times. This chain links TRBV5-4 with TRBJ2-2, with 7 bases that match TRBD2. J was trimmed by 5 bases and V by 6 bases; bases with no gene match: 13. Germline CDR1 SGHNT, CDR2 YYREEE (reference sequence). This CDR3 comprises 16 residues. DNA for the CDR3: TGTGCCAGCACCCTCCCGGGGGGAGCGGGGACCGGGGAGCTGTTTTTT. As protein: CASTLPGGAGTGELFF.

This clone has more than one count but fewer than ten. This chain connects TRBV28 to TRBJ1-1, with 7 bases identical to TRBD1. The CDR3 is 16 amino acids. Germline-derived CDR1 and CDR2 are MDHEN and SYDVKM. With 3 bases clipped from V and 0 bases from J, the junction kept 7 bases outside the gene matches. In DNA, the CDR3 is TGTGCCAGCAGTTTCCTGACAGGGCTTTTGAACACTGAAGCTTTCTTT. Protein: CASSFLTGLLNTEAFF.

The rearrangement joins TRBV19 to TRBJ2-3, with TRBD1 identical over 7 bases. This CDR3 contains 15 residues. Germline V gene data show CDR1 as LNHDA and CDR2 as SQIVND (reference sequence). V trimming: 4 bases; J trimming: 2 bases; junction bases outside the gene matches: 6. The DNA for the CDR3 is TGTGCCAGTAGTAATCCGGGACAGAACACAGATACGCAGTATTTT. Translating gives CASSNPGQNTDTQYF.

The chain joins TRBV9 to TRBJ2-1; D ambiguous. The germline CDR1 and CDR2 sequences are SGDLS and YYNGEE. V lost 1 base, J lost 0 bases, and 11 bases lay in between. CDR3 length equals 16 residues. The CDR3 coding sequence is TGTGCCAGCAGCGTATCCCCCCGGAGCTCCTACAATGAGCAGTTCTTC. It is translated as CASSVSPRSSYNEQFF.

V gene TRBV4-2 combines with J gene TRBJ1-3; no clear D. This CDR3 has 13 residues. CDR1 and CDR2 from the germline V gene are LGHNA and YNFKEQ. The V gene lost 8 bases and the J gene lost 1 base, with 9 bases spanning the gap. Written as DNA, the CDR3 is TGTGCCAGCGGTGAACTTTCTGGAAACACCATATATTTT. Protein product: CASGELSGNTIYF.